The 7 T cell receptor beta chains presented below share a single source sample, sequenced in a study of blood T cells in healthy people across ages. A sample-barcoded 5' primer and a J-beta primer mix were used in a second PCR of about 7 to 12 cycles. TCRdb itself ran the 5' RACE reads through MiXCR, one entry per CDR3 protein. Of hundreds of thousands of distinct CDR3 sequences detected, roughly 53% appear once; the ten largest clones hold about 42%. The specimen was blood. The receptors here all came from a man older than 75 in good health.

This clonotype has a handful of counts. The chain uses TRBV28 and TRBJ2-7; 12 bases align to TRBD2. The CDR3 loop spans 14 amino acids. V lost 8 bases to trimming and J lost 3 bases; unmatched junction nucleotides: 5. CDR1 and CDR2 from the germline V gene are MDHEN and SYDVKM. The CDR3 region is CASRTSGKYYEQYF. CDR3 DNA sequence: TGTGCCAGCCGGACTAGCGGGAAGTACTACGAGCAGTACTTC. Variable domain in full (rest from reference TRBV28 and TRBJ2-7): DVKVTQSSRYLVKRTGEKVFLECVQDMDHENMFWYRQDPGLGLRLIYFSYDVKMKEKGDIPEGYSVSREKKERFSLILESASTNQTSMYLCASRTSGKYYEQYFGPGTRLTVT.

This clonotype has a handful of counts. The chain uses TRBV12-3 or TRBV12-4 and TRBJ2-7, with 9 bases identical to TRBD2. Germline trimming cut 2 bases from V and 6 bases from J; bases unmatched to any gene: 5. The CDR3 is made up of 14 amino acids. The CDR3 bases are TGTGCCAGCAGTTTAAAGCGGGAGGCGGCCGAGCAGTACTTC. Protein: CASSLKREAAEQYF.

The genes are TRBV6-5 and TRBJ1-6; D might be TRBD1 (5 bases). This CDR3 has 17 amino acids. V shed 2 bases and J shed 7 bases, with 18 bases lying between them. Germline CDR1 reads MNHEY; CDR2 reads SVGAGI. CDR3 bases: TGTGCCAGCAGTTACCAGACAGACGTCTGGGTAAATTCACCCCTCCACTTT. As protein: CASSYQTDVWVNSPLHF.

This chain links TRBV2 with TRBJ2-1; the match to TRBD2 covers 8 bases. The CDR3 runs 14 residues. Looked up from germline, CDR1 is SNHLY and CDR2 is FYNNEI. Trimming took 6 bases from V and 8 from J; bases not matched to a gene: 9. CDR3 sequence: CASRSSGMYDEQFF. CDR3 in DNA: TGTGCCAGCAGGAGTAGCGGGATGTACGATGAGCAGTTCTTC.

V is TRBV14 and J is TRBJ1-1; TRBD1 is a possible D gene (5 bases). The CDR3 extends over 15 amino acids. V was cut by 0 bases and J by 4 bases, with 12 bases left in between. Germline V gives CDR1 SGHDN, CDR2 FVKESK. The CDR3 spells CASSQEGWGGTEAFF. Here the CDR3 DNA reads TGTGCCAGCAGCCAAGAAGGATGGGGCGGCACTGAAGCTTTCTTT.

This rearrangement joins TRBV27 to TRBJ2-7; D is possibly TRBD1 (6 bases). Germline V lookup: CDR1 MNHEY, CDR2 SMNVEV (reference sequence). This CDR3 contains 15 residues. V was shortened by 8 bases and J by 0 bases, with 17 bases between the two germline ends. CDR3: CASSFLGQSSYEQYF. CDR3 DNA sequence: TGTGCCAGCTCGTTTCTAGGACAGAGCTCCTACGAGCAGTACTTC.

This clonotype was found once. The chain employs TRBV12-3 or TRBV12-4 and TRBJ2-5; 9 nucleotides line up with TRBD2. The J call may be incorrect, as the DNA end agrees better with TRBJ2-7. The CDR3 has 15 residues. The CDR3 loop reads CANSPLLAGLNEQYF. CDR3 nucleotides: TGTGCCAACAGCCCGCTCCTAGCGGGGCTGAACGAGCAGTACTTC.